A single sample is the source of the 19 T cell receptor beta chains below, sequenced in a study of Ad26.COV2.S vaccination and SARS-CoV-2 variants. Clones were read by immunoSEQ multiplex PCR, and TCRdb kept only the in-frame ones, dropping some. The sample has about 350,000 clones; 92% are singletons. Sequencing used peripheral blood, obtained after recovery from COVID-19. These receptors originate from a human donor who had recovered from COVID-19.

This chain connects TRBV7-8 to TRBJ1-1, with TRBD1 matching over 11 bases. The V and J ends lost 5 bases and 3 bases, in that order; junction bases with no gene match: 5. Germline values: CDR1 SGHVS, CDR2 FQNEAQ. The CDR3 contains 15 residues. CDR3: CASSPTGQGDTEAFF. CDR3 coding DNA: TGTGCCAGCAGCCCGACGGGACAGGGGGACACTGAAGCTTTCTTT. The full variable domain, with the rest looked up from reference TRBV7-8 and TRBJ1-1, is GAGVSQSPRYKVAKRGQDVALRCDPISGHVSLFWYQQALGQGPEFLTYFQNEAQLDKSGLPSDRFFAERPEGSVSTLKIQRTQQEDSAVYLCASSPTGQGDTEAFFGQGTRLTVV.

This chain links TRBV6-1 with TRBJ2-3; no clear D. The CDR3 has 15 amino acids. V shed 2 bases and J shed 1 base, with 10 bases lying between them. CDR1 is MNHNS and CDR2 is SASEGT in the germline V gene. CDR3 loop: CASSEWRSGTDTQYF. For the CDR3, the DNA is TGTGCCAGCAGTGAATGGCGGTCTGGCACAGATACGCAGTATTTT.

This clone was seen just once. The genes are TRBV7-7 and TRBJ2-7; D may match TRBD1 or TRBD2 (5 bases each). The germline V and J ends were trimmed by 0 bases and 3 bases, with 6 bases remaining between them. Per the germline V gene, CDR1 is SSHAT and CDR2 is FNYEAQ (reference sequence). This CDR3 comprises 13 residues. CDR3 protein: CASSLARGYEQYF. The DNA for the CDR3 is TGTGCCAGCAGCTTAGCGAGGGGCTACGAGCAGTACTTC.

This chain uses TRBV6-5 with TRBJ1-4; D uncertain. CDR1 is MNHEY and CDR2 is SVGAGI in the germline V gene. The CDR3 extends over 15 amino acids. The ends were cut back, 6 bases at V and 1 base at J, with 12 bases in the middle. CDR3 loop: CASSLDGGTNEKLFF. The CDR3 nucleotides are TGTGCCAGCAGCCTAGACGGTGGAACTAATGAAAAACTGTTTTTT.

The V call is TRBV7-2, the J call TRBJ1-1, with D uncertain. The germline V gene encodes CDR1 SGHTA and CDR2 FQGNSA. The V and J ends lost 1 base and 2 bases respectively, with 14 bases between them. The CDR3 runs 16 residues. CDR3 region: CASSLGSPGPNTEAFF. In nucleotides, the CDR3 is TGTGCCAGCAGCTTAGGTTCCCCCGGACCAAACACTGAAGCTTTCTTT.

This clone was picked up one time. CDR3 nucleotide sequence: TGCGCCAGCAGCGAGGACAGGGGGCTATACGAGCAGTACTTC. This codes for CASSEDRGLYEQYF. The gene calls are TRBV5-1 and TRBJ2-7; 11 nucleotides align to TRBD1. CDR3 size: 14 residues. V lost 4 bases and J lost 4; bases outside the gene matches: 4. Per germline, CDR1 SGHRS and CDR2 YFSETQ.

The CDR3 reads CSVESGQGYEQYF. The CDR3 DNA is TGCAGCGTTGAATCGGGACAGGGTTACGAGCAGTACTTC. The rearrangement uses TRBV29-1 and TRBJ2-7, with 9 bases identical to TRBD1. Germline assignment: CDR1 SQVTM and CDR2 ANQGSEA. The J segment lost 4 bases and the V segment lost 2 bases, leaving 3 bases of the junction unmatched. The CDR3 length is 13 residues.

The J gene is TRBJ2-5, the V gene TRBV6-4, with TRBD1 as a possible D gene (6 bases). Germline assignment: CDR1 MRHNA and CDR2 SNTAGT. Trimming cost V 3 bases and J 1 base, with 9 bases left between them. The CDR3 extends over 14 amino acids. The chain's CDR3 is CASSERGGQETQYF. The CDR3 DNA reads TGTGCCAGCAGTGAAAGAGGGGGCCAAGAGACCCAGTACTTC.

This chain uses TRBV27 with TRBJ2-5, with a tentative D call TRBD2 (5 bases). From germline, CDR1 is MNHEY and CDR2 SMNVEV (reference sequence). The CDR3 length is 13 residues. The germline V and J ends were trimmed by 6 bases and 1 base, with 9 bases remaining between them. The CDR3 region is CASSRRIQETQYF. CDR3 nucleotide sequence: TGTGCCAGCAGCAGGAGGATCCAAGAGACCCAGTACTTC.

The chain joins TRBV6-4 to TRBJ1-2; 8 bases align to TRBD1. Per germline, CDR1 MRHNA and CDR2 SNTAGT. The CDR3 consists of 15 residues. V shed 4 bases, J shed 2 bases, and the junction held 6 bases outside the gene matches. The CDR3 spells CASSVGQGWNYGYTF. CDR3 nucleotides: TGTGCCAGCAGTGTAGGACAGGGATGGAACTATGGCTACACCTTC.

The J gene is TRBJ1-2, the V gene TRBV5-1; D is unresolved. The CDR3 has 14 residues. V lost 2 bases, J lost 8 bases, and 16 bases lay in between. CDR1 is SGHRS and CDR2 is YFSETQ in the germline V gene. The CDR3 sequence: CASSFPDGLGGYTF. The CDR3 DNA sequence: TGCGCCAGCAGCTTCCCCGACGGTCTGGGGGGCTACACCTTC.

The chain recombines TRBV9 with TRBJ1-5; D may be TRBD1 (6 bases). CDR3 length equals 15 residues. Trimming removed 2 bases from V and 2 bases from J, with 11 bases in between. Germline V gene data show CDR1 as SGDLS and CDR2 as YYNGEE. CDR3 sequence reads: CASSVDPGGNQPQHF. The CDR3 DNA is TGTGCCAGCAGCGTCGACCCAGGGGGCAATCAGCCCCAGCATTTT.

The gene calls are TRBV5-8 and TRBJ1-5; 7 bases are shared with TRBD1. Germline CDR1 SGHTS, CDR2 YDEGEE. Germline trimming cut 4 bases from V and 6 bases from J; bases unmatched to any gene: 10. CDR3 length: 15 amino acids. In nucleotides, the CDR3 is TGTGCCAGCAGCCTAGGACAGGTGCAGGGTCAGCCCCAGCATTTT. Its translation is CASSLGQVQGQPQHF.

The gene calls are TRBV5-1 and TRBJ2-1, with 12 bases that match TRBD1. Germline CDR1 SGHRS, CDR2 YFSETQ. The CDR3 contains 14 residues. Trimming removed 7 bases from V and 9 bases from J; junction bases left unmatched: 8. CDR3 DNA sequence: TGCGCCAGCTCCCCGGGACAGGGGGCAGGTGAGCAGTTCTTC. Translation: CASSPGQGAGEQFF.

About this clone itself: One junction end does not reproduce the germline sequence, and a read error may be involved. The CDR3 here is CASSLGGNTQYF. The CDR3 DNA reads as TGTGCCAGCAGCTTAGGGGGGAATACGCAGTATTTT. The chain has TRBV12-3 or TRBV12-4 and TRBJ2-3; D may be TRBD1 or TRBD2 (6 bases each). The CDR3 is 12 amino acids.

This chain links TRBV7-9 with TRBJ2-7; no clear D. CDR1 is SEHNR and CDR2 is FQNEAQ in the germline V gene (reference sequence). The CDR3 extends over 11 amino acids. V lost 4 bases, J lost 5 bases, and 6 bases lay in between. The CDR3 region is CASSSGDEQYF. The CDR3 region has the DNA TGTGCCAGCAGCTCAGGAGACGAGCAGTACTTC.

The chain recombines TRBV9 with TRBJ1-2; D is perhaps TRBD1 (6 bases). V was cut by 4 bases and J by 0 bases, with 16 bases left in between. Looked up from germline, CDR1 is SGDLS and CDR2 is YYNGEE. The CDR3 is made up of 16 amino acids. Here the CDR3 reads CASSKGGQPANYGYTF. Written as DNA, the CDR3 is TGTGCCAGCAGCAAAGGAGGACAGCCAGCTAACTATGGCTACACCTTC.

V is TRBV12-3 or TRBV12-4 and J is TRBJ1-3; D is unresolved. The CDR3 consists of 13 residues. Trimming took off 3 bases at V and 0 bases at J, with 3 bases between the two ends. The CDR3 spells CASSLVSGNTIYF. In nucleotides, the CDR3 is TGTGCCAGCAGTTTGGTCTCTGGAAACACCATATATTTT.

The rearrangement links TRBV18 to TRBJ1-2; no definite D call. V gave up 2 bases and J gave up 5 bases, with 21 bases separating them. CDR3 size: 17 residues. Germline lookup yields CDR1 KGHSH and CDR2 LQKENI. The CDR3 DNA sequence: TGTGCCAGCTCACCAACCTCTGGAACAGATGTCCGGTATGGCTACACCTTC. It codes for CASSPTSGTDVRYGYTF.